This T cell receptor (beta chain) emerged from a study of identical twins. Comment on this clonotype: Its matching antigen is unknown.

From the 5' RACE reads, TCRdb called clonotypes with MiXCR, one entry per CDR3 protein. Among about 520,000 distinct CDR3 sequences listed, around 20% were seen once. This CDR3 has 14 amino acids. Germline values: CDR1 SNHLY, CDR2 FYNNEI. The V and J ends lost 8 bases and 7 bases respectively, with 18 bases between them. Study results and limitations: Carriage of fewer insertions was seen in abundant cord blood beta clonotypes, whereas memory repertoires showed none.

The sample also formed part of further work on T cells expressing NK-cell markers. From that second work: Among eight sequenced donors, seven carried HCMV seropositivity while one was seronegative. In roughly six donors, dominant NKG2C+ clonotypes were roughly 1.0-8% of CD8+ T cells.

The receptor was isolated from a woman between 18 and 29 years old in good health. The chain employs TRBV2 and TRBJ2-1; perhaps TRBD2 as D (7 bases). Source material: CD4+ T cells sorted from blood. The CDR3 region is CASGGAGSYNEQFF. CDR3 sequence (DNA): TGTGCCAGCGGGGGGGCGGGAAGTTATAATGAGCAGTTCTTC.